This T cell receptor beta chain was sequenced in a study of cytomegalovirus exposure and HLA in healthy donors. Study results and limitations: The authors enumerated roughly 160 TCR beta chains as linked to cytomegalovirus. Sequencing likely generated an artifact that appeared as a cluster of highly shared sequence variants. A later analysis found most CMV-associated TCR beta chains apparently HLA-restricted.

As regards this clone: Its target is not known.

PCR involved 60 Vbeta and 13 Jbeta primers. Sequencing was performed with immunoSEQ multiplex PCR; in TCRdb, only in-frame clones are kept and a portion is missing. The table lists about 180,000 clones, 82% of them singletons. Sequenced input: PBMCs. The clonotype was recovered from a man aged 35 to 55 in good health and CMV-seronegative.

CDR3: CASSQEGGPYEQYF. The DNA of the CDR3 is TGCGCCAGCAGCCAAGAGGGGGGACCCTACGAGCAGTACTTC. The chain carries TRBV4-1 and TRBJ2-7, with D maybe TRBD2 (6 bases). The CDR3 runs 14 residues. V gave up 0 bases and J gave up 2 bases, with 8 bases separating them. CDR1 is MGHRA and CDR2 is YSYEKL in the germline V gene.